This note documents a single T cell receptor beta chain sequence. This clone was seen only a few times. The antigen it recognizes is unknown. Base qualities are not provided; no much larger clone lies one nucleotide away. Collaborating institutions collected whole blood in K2EDTA tubes following their own protocols. For TCRbeta analysis, collaborator samples were shipped as frozen whole blood, as isolated PBMCs, or as DNA extracted from either sample type. The source of the sample is a study of blood T cell repertoires in COVID-19 (dated by TCRdb to the early 2020s). Context from the whole study: Samples covering the acute and convalescent phases of COVID-19 were provided by collaborators in the United States, Italy and Spain. The repertoires were released in a freely available public database meant as a resource for research on the immune response to SARS-CoV-2. Where HLA class I and class II types were available, the types were taken from metadata supplied by the sample provider, not from assay-based typing. The sample metadata nearly always contained a de-identified subject ID, COVID-19 status, age in years and sex. Deeply sampled blood TCRbeta repertoires from subjects exposed to, actively infected with, or recovered from COVID-19 were included in the dataset. Samples came from the ongoing ImmuneRACE study (first 160 participants) plus 1,254 subjects from 6 global collaborators. The material from the prospective study consisted of cDNA or gDNA derived from T cells, B-cell-depleted T cells, or PBMCs.

The CDR3 goes from the cysteine to the phenylalanine over 17 residues. Only the CDR3 portion is preserved as DNA: 51 bases, with reading frame beginning at the first base. Cut back by 1 base and 2 bases, the V and J ends lie 15 bases apart. What the authors observed across the whole study: The amount of clinical and demographic metadata varied by source and participant and was provided uncurated.

The immunoSEQ Assay, a bias-controlled multiplex PCR, was used to amplify TCRbeta CDR3 regions from genomic DNA. The paper's data handling went like this. Nucleated cell counts per sample were estimated from amplification of reference gene primers within the assay. To quantify the absolute abundance of each unique TCRbeta CDR3 rearrangement, sequence reads were collapsed and filtered. For each sample, productive Simpson clonality was calculated as the square root of Simpson's diversity index over productive rearrangements. Drawn from immuneACCESS, this table holds only the in-frame rearrangements with V and J called that TCRdb kept. Clones are partly lost; checked studies trace under half to an unresolved V gene and leave the rest unexplained. V and J calls and clone size are copied from that table; D and trimming were computed from the DNA. Counted in this sample were over 200,000 clones; 80% to 85% of them appeared once. Jointly, the top ten make up approximately 4.8% of the sample.

The chain joins TRBV23-1 to TRBJ1-3; the D gene identity is not certain. TRBV23-1 is marked as an open reading frame, function uncertain. The origin of this receptor is a man aged 50-59 years with active or convalescent COVID-19. Sequenced: peripheral blood. The DNA sequence is as follows: TGCGCCAGCAGTCAATGTCGCGACGGAACTACTGGAAACACCATATATTTT. Its product reads: CASSQCRDGTTGNTIYF.